This T cell receptor beta chain was captured in a study of blood T cell repertoires in COVID-19 (dated by TCRdb to the early 2020s). The study in broad terms: The collaborator samples originated in the United States, Italy and Spain and spanned the acute and convalescent phases of COVID-19. The sample metadata nearly always contained a de-identified subject ID, COVID-19 status, age in years and sex. The dataset comprised deeply sampled blood TCRbeta repertoires from subjects exposed to, actively infected with, or recovered from COVID-19. Samples were obtained from the ongoing ImmuneRACE study (first 160 participants) and from approximately 1,200 subjects provided by 6 global collaborators. The material from the prospective study consisted of cDNA or gDNA derived from T cells, B-cell-depleted T cells, or PBMCs. A freely available public database, intended as a resource for researchers studying the immune response to SARS-CoV-2, is where the repertoires were released. Where available, HLA class I and class II types were obtained from metadata supplied by the sample provider rather than from assay-based typing. General findings and caveats noted by the study authors: The quantity of clinical and demographic metadata differed by source and by participant and was supplied without curation.

TCRbeta CDR3 regions were amplified from genomic DNA by means of the immunoSEQ Assay, a bias-controlled multiplex PCR. Turning to the authors' computational methods: Within the assay, amplification of reference gene primers was used to estimate how many nucleated cells each sample contained. To quantify the absolute abundance of each unique TCRbeta CDR3 rearrangement, sequence reads were collapsed and filtered. For each sample, productive Simpson clonality was calculated by taking the square root of Simpson's diversity index across productive rearrangements. TCRdb re-hosts the immuneACCESS table, in-frame sequences only. Its copies lack some clones; in the studies checked, an unresolved V gene accounts for under half of them, and the cause for the rest is not known. The V and J calls and clone size come from that table; D and trimming were worked out from the DNA. For this sample there are some 260,000 clones; about 80% appear just once. The ten largest clones add up to approximately 4.5% of the sample.

Enrolling through a virtual design, the prospective study's participants ranged in age from roughly 18 to 89 years and lived across roughly 23 United States geographic areas. In the prospective study, cohorts were assigned on the basis of participant-reported clinical history obtained from a screening survey and a study questionnaire. In the prospective study, whole blood, serum and a nasopharyngeal or oropharyngeal swab were collected from each participant by mobile phlebotomists. Prospective study participants could optionally give additional blood draws and questionnaires over an approximately two-month period. Before DNA extraction, prospective study blood samples were shipped either frozen or at room temperature. As to this clone: This receptor's antigen is unknown. Base qualities are not provided; no much larger clone lies one nucleotide away.

The CDR3 starts with the cysteine, ends with the phenylalanine, and has 15 residues. Only CDR3 DNA is held: 45 bases, read in frame from base 1. Looking up the germline V gene yields CDR1 MNHNS and CDR2 SASEGT. Trimming costs V 2 bases and J 0 bases, and their ends lie 10 bases apart. This sequence was found in a man aged 25-45 years with acute COVID-19. Specimen: PBMCs or T cells enriched from blood (not recorded which). The V and J genes are TRBV6-1 and TRBJ1-1; no D gene can be assigned with confidence. The sequence in DNA is TGTGCCAGCAGTGAACTGGGCAGTATGAACACTGAAGCTTTCTTT. Translated, this is CASSELGSMNTEAFF.